This T cell receptor (beta chain) was documented in a study of shared clonotypes between healthy human individuals. The table came from immunoSEQ multiplex PCR; TCRdb's copy has only in-frame clones and leaves some out. The sample includes more than 2 million clones, roughly 93% seen only once; the top ten take about 1.7%. CD45RO-negative cells were positively selected for CCR7, leaving out terminally differentiated effector memory CD45RA+ cells. Findings of the study overall: Sharing of clonotypes among donors was expected to vary with sequencing depth.

On this clone itself: Its specificity is not known. Other DNA sequences in this specimen translate into the identical CDR3.

Trimming removed 2 bases from V and 2 bases from J, with 6 bases in between. The CDR3 consists of 13 residues. Germline CDR1 MNHEY, CDR2 SMNVEV (reference sequence). This TCR was recovered from a young man in good health. Some clones in this sample may be carry-over from other donors' samples. Sequencing was performed on naive CD8+ T cells from PBMCs. The chain has TRBV27 and TRBJ1-2; D remains unclear. The CDR3 DNA reads TGTGCCAGCAGTTTAGAGGGAAACTATGGCTACACCTTC. Encoded protein: CASSLEGNYGYTF.